The 19 T cell receptor beta chains below were found in one sample sequenced in a study of blood T cell repertoires in COVID-19. The method was immunoSEQ multiplex PCR; TCRdb's version includes in-frame clones alone and lacks a portion of them. The sample gives some 66,000 clones, roughly 82% of which show up once; about 6.9% is in the top ten. Sequenced material: peripheral blood. The receptors were gathered from a man between 60 and 70 years old with acute or convalescent COVID-19.

Worth noting for this clone: At the DNA level, this CDR3 is encoded by other sequences in the same sample as well. V is TRBV30 and J is TRBJ1-1; D uncertain. The CDR3 totals 11 residues. Trimming left V 2 bases short and J 8 bases short, with 9 bases between. Germline CDR1 GTSNPN, CDR2 SVGIG (reference sequence). The CDR3 loop is CAWSPTREAFF. CDR3 nucleotide sequence: TGTGCCTGGAGTCCCACACGAGAAGCTTTCTTT.

J is TRBJ2-6 and V is TRBV5-1; D might be TRBD1 (6 bases). The CDR3 loop spans 17 amino acids. V lost 4 bases, J lost 1 base, and 15 bases lay in between. Germline V gene data show CDR1 as SGHRS and CDR2 as YFSETQ. Here the CDR3 DNA reads TGCGCCAGCAGCCGCGACAACAGGGCGTCTGGGGCCAACGTCCTGACTTTC. Translating it yields CASSRDNRASGANVLTF.

The gene calls are TRBV5-6 and TRBJ2-5, with 8 bases lining up with TRBD2. V gave up 0 bases and J gave up 2 bases; unmatched junction bases: 3. Germline lookup yields CDR1 SGHDT and CDR2 YYEEEE. The CDR3 totals 15 residues. The CDR3 DNA is TGTGCCAGCAGCTTGGTTTTAGCGGGACAAGAGACCCAGTACTTC. Residues: CASSLVLAGQETQYF.

The chain joins TRBV15 to TRBJ1-6; 9 nucleotides match TRBD1. The junction had 5 bases not matched to a gene; V was cut back by 9 bases and J by 5 bases. The CDR3 spans 14 residues. Germline V gene data show CDR1 as LNHNV and CDR2 as YYDKDF (reference sequence). CDR3 DNA: TGTGCCACTTCGACAGGGGGAAATAATTCACCCCTCCACTTT. Its protein product is CATSTGGNNSPLHF.

V gene TRBV2 combines with J gene TRBJ1-1; D not resolved. The CDR3 loop spans 13 amino acids. CDR1 SNHLY and CDR2 FYNNEI come from the germline V gene. Trimming shortened V by 6 bases and J by 7 bases, and 15 bases separated the two germline ends. The CDR3 nucleotides are TGTGCCAGCAGGATTGAGGTTACGGTTGAAGCTTTCTTT. Amino acid sequence: CASRIEVTVEAFF.

This chain joins TRBV2 and TRBJ2-3; a possible D gene is TRBD2 (5 bases). Germline V CDR1 and CDR2: SNHLY, FYNNEI. V was clipped by 4 bases and J by 0 bases, with 11 bases between them. The CDR3 runs to 15 residues. In nucleotides, the CDR3 is TGTGCCAGCAGTGGAGGGTCAACTAGCACAGATACGCAGTATTTT. Translating it yields CASSGGSTSTDTQYF.

This chain links TRBV6-5 with TRBJ2-7, with a weak D call TRBD1 (6 bases). The germline V and J ends were trimmed by 4 bases and 4 bases, with 11 bases remaining between them. The germline V gene has CDR1 MNHEY and CDR2 SVGAGI. CDR3 length equals 13 residues. The CDR3 is CASSLQGRYEQYF. The CDR3 DNA reads TGTGCCAGCAGTTTACAGGGACGGTACGAGCAGTACTTC.

V usage is TRBV3-1 (or the pseudogene TRBV3-2) and J usage is TRBJ1-2, with D tentatively TRBD1 (5 bases). The V gene's germline CDR1 is LGHDT and CDR2 YNNKEL (reference sequence). V was cut by 8 bases and J by 5 bases, with 18 bases left in between. The CDR3 has 14 residues. The DNA for the CDR3 is TGTGCCAGCCACTCGGGGGACCGGAGGTATGGCTACACCTTC. As protein: CASHSGDRRYGYTF.

This clone has just a few counts. This chain connects TRBV14 to TRBJ2-7, with TRBD2 matching over 8 bases. The ends lost 2 bases at V and 4 bases at J; junction bases unmatched: 10. The CDR3 covers 16 residues. Germline values: CDR1 SGHDN, CDR2 FVKESK. CDR3 DNA: TGTGCCAGCAGCCAACCGGGAGGGGAAAAGGTGTACGAGCAGTACTTC. It is translated as CASSQPGGEKVYEQYF.

The rearrangement links TRBV5-1 to TRBJ2-2; a weak D match, TRBD2 (5 bases). Trimming stripped 0 bases from V and 5 bases from J, with 11 bases between. This CDR3 is built from 15 residues. CDR1 and CDR2 from the germline V gene are SGHRS and YFSETQ. CDR3 protein: CASSLGARETGELFF. CDR3 sequence (DNA): TGCGCCAGCAGCTTGGGCGCGAGGGAGACCGGGGAGCTGTTTTTT.

This clone was counted only a few times. The J gene is TRBJ2-2, the V gene TRBV19, with 9 bases aligning to TRBD1. The trim removed 3 bases at V and 7 bases at J, leaving 9 bases unmatched. Germline CDR1 LNHDA, CDR2 SQIVND (reference sequence). The length of the CDR3 is 16 residues. This CDR3 reads CASSIAQGALGGELFF. The CDR3 region has the DNA TGTGCCAGTAGTATTGCACAGGGGGCGCTAGGCGGGGAGCTGTTTTTT.

The genes are TRBV7-2 and TRBJ1-2, with 8 bases lining up with TRBD1. CDR3 length: 14 residues. Germline assignment: CDR1 SGHTA and CDR2 FQGNSA. The ends lost 10 bases at V and 7 bases at J; junction bases unmatched: 14. The CDR3 protein is CATNEPGTGSGYTF. The CDR3 nucleotides read TGTGCCACAAACGAACCCGGGACAGGATCTGGCTACACCTTC.

V usage is TRBV2 and J usage is TRBJ1-4; D not resolved. V was trimmed by 6 bases and J by 2 bases, leaving 10 bases between them. The germline CDR1 and CDR2 sequences are SNHLY and FYNNEI. There are 14 residues in the CDR3. DNA for the CDR3: TGTGCCAGCAGGCTGACTGGTACTAATGAAAAACTGTTTTTT. This sequence encodes CASRLTGTNEKLFF.

The chain is built from TRBV29-1 and TRBJ1-1; D may be TRBD1 (6 bases). The CDR3 runs 13 residues. Per germline, CDR1 SQVTM and CDR2 ANQGSEA. Trimming took 4 bases from V and 5 from J, leaving 14 bases between them. The CDR3 region is CSVGQGRRTEAFF. The DNA for the CDR3 is TGCAGCGTTGGGCAGGGGAGACGGACTGAAGCTTTCTTT. Combining the CDR3 with reference TRBV29-1 and TRBJ1-1 gives the whole variable domain SAVISQKPSRDICQRGTSLTIQCQVDSQVTMMFWYRQQPGQSLTLIATANQGSEATYESGFVIDKFPISRPNLTFSTLTVSNMSPEDSSIYLCSVGQGRRTEAFFGQGTRLTVV.

The CDR3 reads CASSLRSRTDTQYF. The CDR3 DNA is TGTGCCAGCAGCTTAAGGAGCCGCACAGATACGCAGTATTTT. The rearrangement uses TRBV7-2 and TRBJ2-3, with unresolved D. The CDR3 consists of 14 residues. The ends were cut back, 2 bases at V and 1 base at J, with 7 bases in the middle. CDR1 and CDR2 (germline): SGHTA, FQGNSA.

The rearrangement uses TRBV7-2 and TRBJ2-4, with a weak D call TRBD2 (7 bases). With 5 bases removed from V and 9 bases from J, the gap between germline ends came to 20 bases. Looked up from germline, CDR1 is SGHTA and CDR2 is FQGNSA. The CDR3 is 15 residues long. CDR3 loop: CASSLGGGLMGIQYF. CDR3 nucleotide sequence: TGTGCCAGCAGCCTCGGCGGGGGCTTAATGGGCATTCAGTACTTC. The full variable domain, its missing parts supplied by reference TRBV7-2 and TRBJ2-4, is GAGVSQSPSNKVTEKGKDVELRCDPISGHTALYWYRQSLGQGLEFLIYFQGNSAPDKSGLPSDRFSAERTGGSVSTLTIQRTQQEDSAVYLCASSLGGGLMGIQYFGAGTRLSVL.

V is TRBV30 and J is TRBJ2-7; D not resolved. CDR3 length: 15 residues. Looked up from germline, CDR1 is GTSNPN and CDR2 is SVGIG (reference sequence). The ends were cut back, 4 bases at V and 2 bases at J, with 18 bases in the middle. CDR3 bases: TGTGCCTGGAATAACATAAACGCGGAGACCTACGAGCAGTACTTC. Its translation is CAWNNINAETYEQYF.

The chain carries TRBV27 and TRBJ1-6; 7 bases match TRBD1. The CDR3 loop spans 17 amino acids. Germline assignment: CDR1 MNHEY and CDR2 SMNVEV (reference sequence). V lost 6 bases, J lost 8 bases, and 16 bases stayed unmatched. Here the CDR3 reads CASSALIGTEIYSPLHF. As DNA, the CDR3 is TGTGCCAGCAGCGCACTAATCGGGACAGAAATTTATTCACCCCTCCACTTT.

The chain carries TRBV6-5 and TRBJ2-7; a weak D match, TRBD1 (7 bases). The CDR3 has 15 amino acids. Germline lookup yields CDR1 MNHEY and CDR2 SVGAGI. V was cut by 2 bases and J by 5 bases, with 16 bases left in between. The CDR3 sequence is CASSYGGGWGNEQYF. CDR3 nucleotides: TGTGCCAGCAGTTACGGAGGGGGCTGGGGGAACGAGCAGTACTTC.